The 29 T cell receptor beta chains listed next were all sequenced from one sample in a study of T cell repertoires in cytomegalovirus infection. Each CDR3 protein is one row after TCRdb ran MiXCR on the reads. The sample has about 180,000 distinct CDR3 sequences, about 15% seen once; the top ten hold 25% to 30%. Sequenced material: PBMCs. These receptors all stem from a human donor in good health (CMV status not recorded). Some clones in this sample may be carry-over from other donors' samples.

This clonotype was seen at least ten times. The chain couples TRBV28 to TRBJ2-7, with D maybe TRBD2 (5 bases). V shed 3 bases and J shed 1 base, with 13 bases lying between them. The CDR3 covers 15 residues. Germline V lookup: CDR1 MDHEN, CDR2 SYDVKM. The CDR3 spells CASSLSVLGSYEQYF. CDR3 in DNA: TGTGCCAGCAGTTTGTCGGTACTAGGATCCTACGAGCAGTACTTC.

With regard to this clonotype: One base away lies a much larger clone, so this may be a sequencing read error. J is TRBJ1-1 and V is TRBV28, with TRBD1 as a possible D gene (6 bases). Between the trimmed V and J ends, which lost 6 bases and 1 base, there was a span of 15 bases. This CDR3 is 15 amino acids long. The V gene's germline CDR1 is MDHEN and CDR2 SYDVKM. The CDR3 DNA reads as TGTGCCAGCAGCCGACGGGGGGCTTGGAACACTGAAGCTTTCTTT. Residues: CASSRRGAWNTEAFF.

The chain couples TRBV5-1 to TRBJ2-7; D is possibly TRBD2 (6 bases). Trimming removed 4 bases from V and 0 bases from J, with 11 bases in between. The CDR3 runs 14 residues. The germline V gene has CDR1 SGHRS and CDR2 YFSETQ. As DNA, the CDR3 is TGCGCCAGCAGCGGGGGACTGAGCTCCTACGAGCAGTACTTC. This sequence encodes CASSGGLSSYEQYF.

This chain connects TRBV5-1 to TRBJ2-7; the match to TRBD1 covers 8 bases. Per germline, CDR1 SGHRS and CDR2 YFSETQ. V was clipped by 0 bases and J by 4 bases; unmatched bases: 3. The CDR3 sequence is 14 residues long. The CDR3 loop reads CASSLEGQGYEQYF. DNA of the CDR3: TGCGCCAGCAGCTTGGAAGGACAGGGTTACGAGCAGTACTTC.

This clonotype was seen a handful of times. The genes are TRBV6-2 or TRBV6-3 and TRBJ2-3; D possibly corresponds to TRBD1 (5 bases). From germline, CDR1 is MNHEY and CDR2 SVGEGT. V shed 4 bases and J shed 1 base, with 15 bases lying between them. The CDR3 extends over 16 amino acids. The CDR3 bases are TGTGCCAGCAGTTCCGGCAGGGAAAGAGGCACAGATACGCAGTATTTT. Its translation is CASSSGRERGTDTQYF.

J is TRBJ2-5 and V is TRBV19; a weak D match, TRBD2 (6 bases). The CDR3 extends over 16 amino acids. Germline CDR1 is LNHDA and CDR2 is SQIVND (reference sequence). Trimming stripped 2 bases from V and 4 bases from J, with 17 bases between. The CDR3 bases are TGTGCCAGTAGTATAATTGCGGGATGGAGTGGAGAGACCCAGTACTTC. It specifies CASSIIAGWSGETQYF.

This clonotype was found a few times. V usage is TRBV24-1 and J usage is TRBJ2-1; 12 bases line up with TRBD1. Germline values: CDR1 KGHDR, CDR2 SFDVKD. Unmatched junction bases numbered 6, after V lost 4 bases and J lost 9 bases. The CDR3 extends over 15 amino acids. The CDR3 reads CATSDLGTGGVEQFF. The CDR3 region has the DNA TGTGCCACCAGTGACCTCGGGACAGGGGGCGTTGAGCAGTTCTTC.

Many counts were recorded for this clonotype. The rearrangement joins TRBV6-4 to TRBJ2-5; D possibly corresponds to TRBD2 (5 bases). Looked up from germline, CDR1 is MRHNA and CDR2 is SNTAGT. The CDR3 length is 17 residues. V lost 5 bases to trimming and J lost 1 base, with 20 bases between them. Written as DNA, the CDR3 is TGTGCCAGCAGTCCTTTACTTCGGCGGGTCTCCCAAGAGACCCAGTACTTC. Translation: CASSPLLRRVSQETQYF.

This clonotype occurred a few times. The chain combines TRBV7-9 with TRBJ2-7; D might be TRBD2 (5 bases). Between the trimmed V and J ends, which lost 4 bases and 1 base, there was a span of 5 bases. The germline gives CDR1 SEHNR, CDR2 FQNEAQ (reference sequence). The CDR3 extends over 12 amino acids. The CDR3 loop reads CASSWTSYEQYF. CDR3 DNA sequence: TGTGCCAGCAGCTGGACTTCCTACGAGCAGTACTTC.

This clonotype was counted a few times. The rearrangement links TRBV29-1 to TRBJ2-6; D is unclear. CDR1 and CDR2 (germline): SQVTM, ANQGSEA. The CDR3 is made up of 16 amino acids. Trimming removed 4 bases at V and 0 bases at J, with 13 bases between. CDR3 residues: CSVGLRSGSGANVLTF. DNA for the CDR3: TGCAGCGTTGGCTTAAGATCGGGCTCTGGGGCCAACGTCCTGACTTTC.

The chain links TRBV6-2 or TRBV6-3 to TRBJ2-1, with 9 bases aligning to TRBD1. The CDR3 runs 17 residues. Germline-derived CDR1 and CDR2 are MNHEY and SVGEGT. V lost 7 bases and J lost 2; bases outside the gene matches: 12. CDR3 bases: TGTGCCAGCACCCTTAATTTCGGGACAGGGCCCTACAATGAGCAGTTCTTC. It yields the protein CASTLNFGTGPYNEQFF.

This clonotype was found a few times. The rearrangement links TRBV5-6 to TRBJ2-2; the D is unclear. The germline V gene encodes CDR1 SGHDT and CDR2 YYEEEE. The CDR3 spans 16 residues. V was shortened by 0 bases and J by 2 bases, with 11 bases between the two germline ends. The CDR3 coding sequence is TGTGCCAGCAGCTTGGGATCCCAGCCCAACACCGGGGAGCTGTTTTTT. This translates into CASSLGSQPNTGELFF.

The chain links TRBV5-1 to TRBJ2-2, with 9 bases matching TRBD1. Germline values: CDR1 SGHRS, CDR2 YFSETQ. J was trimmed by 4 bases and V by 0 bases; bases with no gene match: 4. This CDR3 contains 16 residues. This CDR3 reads CASSLVGQGSTGELFF. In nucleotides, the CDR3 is TGCGCCAGCAGCTTGGTCGGACAGGGGTCCACCGGGGAGCTGTTTTTT.

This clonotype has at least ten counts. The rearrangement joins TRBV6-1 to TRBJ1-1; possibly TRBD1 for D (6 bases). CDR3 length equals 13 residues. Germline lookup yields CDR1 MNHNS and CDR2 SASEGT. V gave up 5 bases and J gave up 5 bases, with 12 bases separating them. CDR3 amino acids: CASSSSGETEAFF. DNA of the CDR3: TGTGCCAGCAGTTCTTCAGGGGAAACTGAAGCTTTCTTT.

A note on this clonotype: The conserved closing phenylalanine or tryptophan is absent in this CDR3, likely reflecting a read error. CDR3 coding DNA: TGTGCCACCAGTTCCGCCGAGATAGGGGACTATGGCTACACCTTA. It yields the protein CATSSAEIGDYGYTL. This sequence joins TRBV24-1 and TRBJ1-2; D is possibly TRBD1 (5 bases). The V and J ends lost 6 bases and 3 bases respectively, with 16 bases between them. In germline, CDR1 is KGHDR, CDR2 SFDVKD. CDR3 size: 15 residues.

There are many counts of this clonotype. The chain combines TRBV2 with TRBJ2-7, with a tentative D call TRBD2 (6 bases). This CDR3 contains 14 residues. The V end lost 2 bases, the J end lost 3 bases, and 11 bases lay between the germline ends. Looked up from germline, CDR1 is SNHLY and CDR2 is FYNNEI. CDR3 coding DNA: TGTGCCAGCAGTGAAAGGGGACTGAGCTACGAGCAGTACTTC. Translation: CASSERGLSYEQYF.

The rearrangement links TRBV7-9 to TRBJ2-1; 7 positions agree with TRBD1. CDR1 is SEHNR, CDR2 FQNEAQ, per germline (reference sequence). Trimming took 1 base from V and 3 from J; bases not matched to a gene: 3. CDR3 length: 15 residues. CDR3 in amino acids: CASSLGTGDYNEQFF. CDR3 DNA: TGTGCCAGCAGCTTAGGCACAGGGGACTACAATGAGCAGTTCTTC.

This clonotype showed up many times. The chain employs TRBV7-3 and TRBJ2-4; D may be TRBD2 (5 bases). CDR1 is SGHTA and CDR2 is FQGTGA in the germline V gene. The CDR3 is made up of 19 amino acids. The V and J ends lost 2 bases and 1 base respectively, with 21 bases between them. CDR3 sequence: CASSLEECEGYEAKNIQYF. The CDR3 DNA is TGTGCCAGCAGCTTAGAGGAGTGTGAGGGCTACGAGGCCAAAAACATTCAGTACTTC.

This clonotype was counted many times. CDR3 in DNA: TGTGCCAGCAGCTTGCTAGCGGGAGCCGAGCAGTACTTC. It encodes CASSLLAGAEQYF. This rearrangement joins TRBV7-2 to TRBJ2-7, with 10 positions matching TRBD2. There are 13 residues in the CDR3. After removal of 3 bases from V and 6 bases from J, the junction contained 2 bases not matched to a gene. Germline CDR1 and CDR2: SGHTA and FQGNSA.

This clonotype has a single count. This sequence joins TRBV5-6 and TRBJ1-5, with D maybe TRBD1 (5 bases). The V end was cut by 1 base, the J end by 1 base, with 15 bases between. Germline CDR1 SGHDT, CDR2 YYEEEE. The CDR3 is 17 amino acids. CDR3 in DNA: TGTGCCAGCAGCTTGAGCACAGGTCAAAGAAGCAATCAGCCCCAGCATTTT. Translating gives CASSLSTGQRSNQPQHF.

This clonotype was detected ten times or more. CDR3 amino acids: CASRGLAGLQETQYF. The CDR3 DNA is TGTGCCAGCAGGGGACTAGCGGGACTCCAAGAGACCCAGTACTTC. This chain links TRBV12-3 or TRBV12-4 with TRBJ2-5, with 13 bases fitting TRBD2. The CDR3 is 15 amino acids. J lost 1 base, V lost 6 bases, and 2 bases had no gene match.

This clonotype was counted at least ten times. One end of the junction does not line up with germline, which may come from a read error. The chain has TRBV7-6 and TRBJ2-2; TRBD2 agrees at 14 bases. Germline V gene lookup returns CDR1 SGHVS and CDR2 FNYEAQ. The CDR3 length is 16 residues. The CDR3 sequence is CASSSGLAGVTGELFF. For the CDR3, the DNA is TGTGCTAGCAGCTCGGGACTAGCGGGAGTCACCGGGGAGCTGTTTTTT.

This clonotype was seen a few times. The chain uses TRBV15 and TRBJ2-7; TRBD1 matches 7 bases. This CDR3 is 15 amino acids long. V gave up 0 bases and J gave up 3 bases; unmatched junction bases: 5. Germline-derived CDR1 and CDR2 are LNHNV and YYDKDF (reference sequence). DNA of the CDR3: TGTGCCACCAGCAGAGAGAGGACAGGAAGCTACGAGCAGTACTTC. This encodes CATSRERTGSYEQYF.

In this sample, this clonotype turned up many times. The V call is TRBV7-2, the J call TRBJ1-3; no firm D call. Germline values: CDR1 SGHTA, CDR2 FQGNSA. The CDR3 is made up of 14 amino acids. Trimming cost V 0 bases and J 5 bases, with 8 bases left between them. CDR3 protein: CASSLAGDRNTIYF. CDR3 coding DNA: TGTGCCAGCAGCTTAGCTGGGGATCGAAACACCATATATTTT.

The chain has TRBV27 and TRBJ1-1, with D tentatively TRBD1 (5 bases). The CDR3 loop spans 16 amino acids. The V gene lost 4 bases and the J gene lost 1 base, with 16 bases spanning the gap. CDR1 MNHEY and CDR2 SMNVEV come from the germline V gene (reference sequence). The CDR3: CASSSHLRGGNTEAFF. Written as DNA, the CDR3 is TGTGCCAGCAGTTCACACCTACGCGGGGGGAACACTGAAGCTTTCTTT.

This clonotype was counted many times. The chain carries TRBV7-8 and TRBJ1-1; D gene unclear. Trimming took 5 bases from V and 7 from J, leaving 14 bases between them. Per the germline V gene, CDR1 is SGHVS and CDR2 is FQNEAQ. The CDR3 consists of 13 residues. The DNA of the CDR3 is TGTGCCAGCAGCATCCGGGCCTTGGGTGAAGCTTTCTTT. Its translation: CASSIRALGEAFF.

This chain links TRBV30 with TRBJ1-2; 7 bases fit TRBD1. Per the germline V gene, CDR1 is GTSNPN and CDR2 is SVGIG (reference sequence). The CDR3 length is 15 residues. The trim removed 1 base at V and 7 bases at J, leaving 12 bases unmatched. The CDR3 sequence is CAWSGLTGAPGGYTF. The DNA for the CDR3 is TGTGCCTGGAGTGGGCTCACAGGGGCTCCGGGTGGCTACACCTTC.

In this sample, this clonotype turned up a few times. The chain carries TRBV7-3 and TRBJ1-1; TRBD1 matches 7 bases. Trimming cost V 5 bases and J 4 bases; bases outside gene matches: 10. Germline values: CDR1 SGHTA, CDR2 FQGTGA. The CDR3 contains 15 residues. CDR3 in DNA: TGTGCCAGCAGCGCCCGACAGGGCCGGGGCACTGAAGCTTTCTTT. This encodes CASSARQGRGTEAFF.

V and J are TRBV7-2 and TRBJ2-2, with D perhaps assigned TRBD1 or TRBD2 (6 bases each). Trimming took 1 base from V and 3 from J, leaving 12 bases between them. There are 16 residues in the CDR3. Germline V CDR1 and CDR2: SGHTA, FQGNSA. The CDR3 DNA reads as TGTGCCAGCAGCTTAGGTGGGGGGCGCTACACCGGGGAGCTGTTTTTT. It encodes CASSLGGGRYTGELFF. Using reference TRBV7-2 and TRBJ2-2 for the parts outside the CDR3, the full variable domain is GAGVSQSPSNKVTEKGKDVELRCDPISGHTALYWYRQSLGQGLEFLIYFQGNSAPDKSGLPSDRFSAERTGGSVSTLTIQRTQQEDSAVYLCASSLGGGRYTGELFFGEGSRLTVL.